This TCR beta chain was obtained from a study of blood T cell repertoires in COVID-19. Study-level background: Nucleic acid was either cDNA or gDNA, and it came from T cells, B-cell-depleted T cells, or PBMCs.

TCRdb keeps only in-frame clones here, not all; method: immunoSEQ multiplex PCR. Of around 47,000 clones listed, 70% to 90% are singletons. V lost 1 base to trimming and J lost 2 bases, with 8 bases between them. CDR1 is LGHNT and CDR2 is FRNRAP in the germline V gene. The CDR3 length is 14 residues. This receptor was taken from a man between 45 and 60 years old with active COVID-19. Material: peripheral blood. The V gene is TRBV12-5, the J gene TRBJ1-1, with a weak D call TRBD1 (5 bases). CDR3 region: CASGLAQGNTEAFF. The CDR3 coding sequence is TGTGCTAGTGGTTTGGCCCAGGGAAACACTGAAGCTTTCTTT.